The next 7 T cell receptor beta chains were all read from a single sample in a study of blood T cell repertoires in COVID-19. The data were produced by immunoSEQ multiplex PCR, yet TCRdb's version contains in-frame clones alone and is incomplete. The sample records roughly 90,000 clones, 80% being singletons. The sequencing sample was made of peripheral blood. Receptor source: a woman in her 70s with acute or convalescent COVID-19.

The V gene is TRBV3-1 (or the pseudogene TRBV3-2), the J gene TRBJ2-3; D gene ambiguous. There are 12 residues in the CDR3. Per germline, CDR1 LGHDT and CDR2 YNNKEL (reference sequence). Trimming removed 4 bases from V and 8 bases from J, with 10 bases in between. CDR3 nucleotide sequence: TGTGCCAGCAGCCCCGCGCTCGGTACGCAGTATTTT. It is translated as CASSPALGTQYF.

This clone was observed a handful of times. The V call is TRBV5-4, the J call TRBJ1-3; D call uncertain. The CDR3 spans 15 residues. V was trimmed by 0 bases and J by 0 bases, leaving 7 bases between them. The V gene's germline CDR1 is SGHNT and CDR2 YYREEE (reference sequence). The CDR3, as DNA: TGTGCCAGCAGCTTGGAGTCAGTCTCTGGAAACACCATATATTTT. Its translation: CASSLESVSGNTIYF.

The V gene is TRBV29-1, the J gene TRBJ1-2; D unclear. Germline V lookup: CDR1 SQVTM, CDR2 ANQGSEA. There are 13 residues in the CDR3. The germline V and J ends were trimmed by 4 bases and 0 bases, with 9 bases remaining between them. The CDR3 reads CSVASLANYGYTF. The CDR3 DNA follows: TGCAGCGTTGCCAGCCTAGCTAACTATGGCTACACCTTC.

This chain joins TRBV27 and TRBJ2-7; weak D call: TRBD1 (5 bases). V lost 6 bases and J lost 0, with 9 bases in between. Looked up from germline, CDR1 is MNHEY and CDR2 is SMNVEV (reference sequence). CDR3 length equals 13 residues. The CDR3 sequence: CASSTTGSYEQYF. CDR3 coding DNA: TGTGCCAGCAGCACCACAGGCTCCTACGAGCAGTACTTC.

The chain links TRBV28 to TRBJ1-2, with 7 positions matching TRBD1. Per germline, CDR1 MDHEN and CDR2 SYDVKM. V was clipped by 3 bases and J by 4 bases; unmatched bases: 8. CDR3 size: 15 residues. CDR3 residues: CASSFTGEWSYGYTF. In DNA form, the CDR3 reads TGTGCCAGCAGTTTCACAGGGGAATGGAGCTATGGCTACACCTTC.

This chain connects TRBV5-1 to TRBJ1-2, with 7 bases aligning to TRBD1. V dropped 3 bases and J dropped 6; count of bases not matched to a gene: 8. CDR3 length equals 14 residues. The V gene's germline CDR1 is SGHRS and CDR2 YFSETQ. As DNA, the CDR3 is TGCGCCAGCAGCTACAGGGGCCCCAAGGATGGCTACACCTTC. Its protein product is CASSYRGPKDGYTF.

V is TRBV7-9 and J is TRBJ2-2; 9 nucleotides align to TRBD1. From germline, CDR1 is SEHNR and CDR2 FQNEAQ (reference sequence). The CDR3 loop spans 15 amino acids. With 4 bases clipped from V and 1 base from J, the junction kept 1 base outside the gene matches. This CDR3 is CASSSGQGNTGELFF. The DNA of the CDR3 is TGTGCCAGCAGCTCGGGACAGGGGAACACCGGGGAGCTGTTTTTT.